The 22 T cell receptor beta chains in this list originate from one sample, sequenced in a study of T-cell memory formation after mild COVID-19. A single record per CDR3 protein comes from TCRdb applying MiXCR to the 5' RACE reads. This sample carries 550,000 to 650,000 distinct CDR3 sequences, around a sixth of them seen once, and the ten largest clones take just over 8%. Source material: PBMCs or a T cell subset sorted from them (not recorded which). Receptors originate from an adult woman who had mild COVID-19 (a few samples of this study predate the infection). Cell type and time point are not known.

The rearrangement joins TRBV3-1 to TRBJ2-1; no clear D. Germline CDR1 reads LGHDT; CDR2 reads YNNKEL (reference sequence). The ends were cut back, 0 bases at V and 8 bases at J, with 14 bases in the middle. The CDR3 totals 15 residues. In DNA, the CDR3 is TGTGCCAGCAGCCAAGATGGGCCCCTAGGGCATGAGCAGTTCTTC. Translated: CASSQDGPLGHEQFF.

This clonotype was seen a few times. The chain joins TRBV5-1 to TRBJ2-1; unclear D gene. V was trimmed by 0 bases and J by 6 bases, leaving 10 bases between them. CDR1 is SGHRS and CDR2 is YFSETQ in the germline V gene. The CDR3 contains 14 residues. CDR3 residues: CASSLDALVNEQFF. CDR3 nucleotide sequence: TGCGCCAGCAGCTTGGATGCACTTGTCAATGAGCAGTTCTTC. Variable domain in full (rest from reference TRBV5-1 and TRBJ2-1): KAGVTQTPRYLIKTRGQQVTLSCSPISGHRSVSWYQQTPGQGLQFLFEYFSETQRNKGNFPGRFSGRQFSNSRSEMNVSTLELGDSALYLCASSLDALVNEQFFGPGTRLTVL.

This clonotype was counted once. The V gene is TRBV27, the J gene TRBJ1-1; maybe TRBD1 (6 bases). Germline-derived CDR1 and CDR2 are MNHEY and SMNVEV (reference sequence). CDR3 length: 14 amino acids. With 6 bases removed from V and 2 bases from J, the gap between germline ends came to 13 bases. The CDR3 is CASRPGQPNTEAFF. In nucleotides, the CDR3 is TGTGCCAGCAGACCTGGACAGCCCAACACTGAAGCTTTCTTT.

Written as DNA, the CDR3 is TGCGCCAGCAGTTCGGGACTAGCGGGAGTGAAAGAGACCCAGTACTTC. It translates to CASSSGLAGVKETQYF. The V and J genes are TRBV5-1 and TRBJ2-5; TRBD2 matches at 14 bases. CDR1 and CDR2 from the germline V gene are SGHRS and YFSETQ. The CDR3 has 16 amino acids. With V trimmed by 5 bases and J by 3 bases, 6 bases remained unmatched.

This clonotype has a handful of counts. The chain employs TRBV12-3 or TRBV12-4 and TRBJ2-7, with 11 bases that match TRBD1. CDR3 size: 22 residues. Unmatched junction bases numbered 31, after V lost 5 bases and J lost 7 bases. The CDR3 nucleotides read TGTGCCAGCAGTCCGCTCCCCGGACAGGGGGCGCATAGCTCTAGCAGCGCGGGGGAGCAGTACTTC. Protein sequence: CASSPLPGQGAHSSSSAGEQYF.

This clonotype was detected a few times. The chain carries TRBV5-1 and TRBJ2-1; the D is unclear. The CDR3 loop spans 14 amino acids. Germline CDR1 reads SGHRS; CDR2 reads YFSETQ. Trimming shortened V by 0 bases and J by 8 bases, and 12 bases separated the two germline ends. As DNA, the CDR3 is TGCGCCAGCAGCTTGGATGGCTACTCCGATGAGCAGTTCTTC. Translating gives CASSLDGYSDEQFF. The entire variable domain, with the rest obtained from reference TRBV5-1 and TRBJ2-1, is as follows: KAGVTQTPRYLIKTRGQQVTLSCSPISGHRSVSWYQQTPGQGLQFLFEYFSETQRNKGNFPGRFSGRQFSNSRSEMNVSTLELGDSALYLCASSLDGYSDEQFFGPGTRLTVL.

This clonotype showed up just a few times. In DNA form, the CDR3 reads TGTGCCAGCCCGGCCGGAGAGTACGAGCAGTACTTC. This gives the protein CASPAGEYEQYF. This chain connects TRBV27 to TRBJ2-7; no definite D call. Trimming stripped 8 bases from V and 4 bases from J, with 12 bases between. Germline-derived CDR1 and CDR2 are MNHEY and SMNVEV (reference sequence). The CDR3 has 12 residues.

The genes are TRBV7-2 and TRBJ1-2; TRBD1 is a possible D gene (5 bases). This CDR3 comprises 14 residues. Germline CDR1 SGHTA, CDR2 FQGNSA. V was trimmed by 6 bases and J by 8 bases, leaving 19 bases between them. The CDR3 protein is CASSPFGASGGYTF. In DNA form, the CDR3 reads TGTGCCAGCAGTCCCTTTGGGGCGTCGGGAGGCTACACCTTC.

This clonotype showed up just a few times. This rearrangement joins TRBV27 to TRBJ2-1; D may be TRBD1 (6 bases). Germline-derived CDR1 and CDR2 are MNHEY and SMNVEV (reference sequence). V was shortened by 2 bases and J by 0 bases, with 11 bases between the two germline ends. This CDR3 contains 16 residues. The CDR3 bases are TGTGCCAGCAGTTTAAAGGGGGTCAGCTCCTACAATGAGCAGTTCTTC. It is translated as CASSLKGVSSYNEQFF.

This clonotype has ten or more counts. The chain employs TRBV9 and TRBJ2-7; TRBD1 matches 8 bases. Germline-derived CDR1 and CDR2 are SGDLS and YYNGEE. The ends lost 2 bases at V and 2 bases at J; junction bases unmatched: 9. The CDR3 has 16 amino acids. The CDR3 DNA is TGTGCCAGCAGCGTCGGGCCCAGGGGGCGAGCCTACGAGCAGTACTTC. This codes for CASSVGPRGRAYEQYF.

This clonotype was observed a handful of times. This rearrangement joins TRBV24-1 to TRBJ1-2, with 8 bases fitting TRBD1. V trimming: 5 bases; J trimming: 4 bases; junction bases outside the gene matches: 8. Per the germline V gene, CDR1 is KGHDR and CDR2 is SFDVKD. CDR3 length equals 15 residues. CDR3 amino acids: CATSASTGEVYGYTF. The CDR3 DNA reads TGTGCCACCAGTGCGTCGACAGGGGAAGTCTATGGCTACACCTTC.

This clonotype has just a few counts. This chain connects TRBV20-1 to TRBJ2-5; D call uncertain. V lost 5 bases to trimming and J lost 2 bases, with 9 bases between them. The germline gives CDR1 DFQATT, CDR2 SNEGSKA (reference sequence). The CDR3 loop spans 12 amino acids. The chain's CDR3 is CSAVGSQETQYF. DNA of the CDR3: TGCAGTGCTGTGGGGTCTCAAGAGACCCAGTACTTC.

This clonotype appeared a few times. The chain joins TRBV5-1 to TRBJ2-1; 11 bases are shared with TRBD1. V lost 5 bases and J lost 6; bases outside the gene matches: 1. The length of the CDR3 is 13 residues. From germline, CDR1 is SGHRS and CDR2 YFSETQ. In DNA form, the CDR3 reads TGCGCCAGCAGAGGGACAGGGGGCAATGAGCAGTTCTTC. This sequence encodes CASRGTGGNEQFF.

This clonotype came up a few times. The chain joins TRBV25-1 to TRBJ2-1; TRBD1 agrees at 8 bases. With 5 bases clipped from V and 5 bases from J, the junction kept 8 bases outside the gene matches. Germline loops: CDR1 MGHDK, CDR2 SYGVNS. CDR3 size: 15 residues. CDR3 nucleotide sequence: TGTGCCAGCAGTTTCTGGACAGGGAATAACAATGAGCAGTTCTTC. Translation gives CASSFWTGNNNEQFF. Using reference TRBV25-1 and TRBJ2-1 for the parts outside the CDR3, the full variable domain is EADIYQTPRYLVIGTGKKITLECSQTMGHDKMYWYQQDPGMELHLIHYSYGVNSTEKGDLSSESTVSRIRTEHFPLTLESARPSHTSQYLCASSFWTGNNNEQFFGPGTRLTVL.

The CDR3 nucleotides are TGTGCCAGCAGTCCTAGCGCTCGCACAGATACGCAGTATTTT. It yields the protein CASSPSARTDTQYF. This chain connects TRBV12-3 or TRBV12-4 to TRBJ2-3; TRBD2 is a possible D gene (6 bases). The CDR3 spans 14 residues. V dropped 5 bases and J dropped 1 base, with 10 bases sitting between them.

In its sample, this clonotype was seen a few times. The V and J genes are TRBV20-1 and TRBJ2-7; 8 bases map to TRBD2. V lost 6 bases, J lost 3 bases, and 4 bases stayed unmatched. CDR3 size: 12 residues. Germline CDR1 and CDR2: DFQATT and SNEGSKA (reference sequence). This chain's CDR3 is CSARRGDYEQYF. The CDR3 DNA follows: TGCAGTGCGCGGCGGGGGGACTACGAGCAGTACTTC.

This clonotype was recorded a few times. This chain joins TRBV20-1 and TRBJ2-5; TRBD2 might be the D (6 bases). Trimming took off 0 bases at V and 5 bases at J, with 22 bases between the two ends. The CDR3 spans 17 residues. Per the germline V gene, CDR1 is DFQATT and CDR2 is SNEGSKA (reference sequence). This chain's CDR3 is CSARDPSLAVVRETQYF. CDR3 sequence (DNA): TGCAGTGCTAGAGACCCCTCCTTAGCGGTAGTCCGGGAGACCCAGTACTTC.

The chain's CDR3 is CASSQVMGQLEYF. CDR3 DNA: TGTGCCAGCAGCCAAGTAATGGGTCAGCTTGAGTACTTC. The chain has TRBV4-2 and TRBJ2-7; no firm D call. Trimming shortened V by 1 base and J by 11 bases, and 15 bases separated the two germline ends. Germline loops: CDR1 LGHNA, CDR2 YNFKEQ. The CDR3 extends over 13 amino acids.

This clonotype was picked up a small number of times. The rearrangement uses TRBV20-1 and TRBJ1-1; D unclear. CDR3 length: 14 residues. Germline CDR1 DFQATT, CDR2 SNEGSKA (reference sequence). V was trimmed by 1 base and J by 1 base, leaving 10 bases between them. CDR3 DNA sequence: TGCAGTGCTAGAGCTGGCGCAGGGAACACTGAAGCTTTCTTT. Translated, it gives CSARAGAGNTEAFF.

The rearrangement joins TRBV20-1 to TRBJ2-2, with 8 bases lining up with TRBD2. Trimming took 5 bases from V and 8 from J; bases not matched to a gene: 7. The CDR3 runs 13 residues. Germline V gives CDR1 DFQATT, CDR2 SNEGSKA (reference sequence). The CDR3 DNA sequence: TGCAGTGCTCGAGCGGGAGTAAATGGGGAGCTGTTTTTT. The encoded protein is CSARAGVNGELFF.

This clonotype turned up a few times. The V call is TRBV5-1, the J call TRBJ2-5; 8 bases are shared with TRBD2. Germline CDR1 SGHRS, CDR2 YFSETQ. The J segment lost 1 base and the V segment lost 0 bases, leaving 5 bases of the junction unmatched. The CDR3 totals 16 residues. This chain's CDR3 is CASSLGAGDLQETQYF. CDR3 bases: TGCGCCAGCAGCTTGGGAGCGGGGGACCTCCAAGAGACCCAGTACTTC. The full variable domain, completed using reference TRBV5-1 and TRBJ2-5, is KAGVTQTPRYLIKTRGQQVTLSCSPISGHRSVSWYQQTPGQGLQFLFEYFSETQRNKGNFPGRFSGRQFSNSRSEMNVSTLELGDSALYLCASSLGAGDLQETQYFGPGTRLLVL.

This clonotype has ten or more counts. The chain has TRBV7-2 and TRBJ2-3, with 10 bases matching TRBD2. Germline CDR1 is SGHTA and CDR2 is FQGNSA. Trimming took 5 bases from V and 5 from J; bases not matched to a gene: 13. The CDR3 spans 17 residues. The CDR3 spells CASSLTLAGGGKDTQYF. CDR3 nucleotides: TGTGCCAGCAGCCTCACGTTAGCGGGAGGCGGGAAAGATACGCAGTATTTT.